This T cell receptor beta chain was obtained from a study of cytomegalovirus exposure and HLA in healthy donors. Study observations and caveats: In an earlier analysis, productive rearrangement rates for most beta V segments clustered near 90% or 30%.

The V end lost 4 bases, the J end lost 7 bases, and 10 bases lay between the germline ends. Germline CDR1 reads LNHDA; CDR2 reads SQIVND (reference sequence). The CDR3 length is 13 residues. A word on this clone: The target antigen is unknown.

The PCR had 60 Vbeta and 13 Jbeta primers. TCRdb keeps only in-frame clones here, not all; method: immunoSEQ multiplex PCR. The sample shows about 120,000 clones, approximately 72% of them seen only once. This clonotype originated in a man aged 60 to 69 in good health and CMV-seropositive. This rearrangement joins TRBV19 to TRBJ2-2; D is possibly TRBD1 (6 bases). Sequencing was done on a sample of PBMCs. CDR3 protein: CASSTQGNGELFF. The CDR3 DNA follows: TGTGCCAGTAGTACTCAGGGGAACGGGGAGCTGTTTTTT.